This record covers a single T cell receptor (beta chain). This clone was found once. Which antigen it targets is not known. No base-level quality is on record; no much larger clone is a single base apart. The record originates from a study of T cell responses to AZD1222 COVID-19 vaccine (TCRdb year 2021). Study-wide context: TCR sequencing was performed for some 250 trial participants, of whom around 200 were given two doses of AZD1222 and around 25 were given two doses of MenACWY control vaccine. Trial participants were enrolled into age subgroups of 18-55, 56-69 and 70-plus years, which contained about 150, 27 and 61 TCR-sequenced participants, respectively.

This sample's time point label indicates: baseline before first vaccination. The intended sense of this specimen's treatment or condition label: meningococcal conjugate vaccine given as trial control. The vaccinee samples were drawn from two UK trials, COV001 and COV002, one of which was a single-blind randomized controlled phase 2/3 trial testing AZD1222 (ChAdOx1 nCoV-19) in healthy adults. For TCRbeta chain sequencing, PBMC samples from trial participants were taken at day 0 and at day 28 after the second dose. Per the germline V gene, MNHEY is the CDR1 and SVGEGT is the CDR2. Here V drops 0 bases and J drops 5 bases, and the junction holds 11 bases not matched to any gene. The CDR3 runs 18 amino acids, cysteine and phenylalanine included. Solely the CDR3 DNA is kept, with 54 bases framed from the first base. The CDR3 regions of human TCRbeta chains were subjected to immunosequencing. As for the original processing: Repertoire TCRs were checked for matches against a reference library of SARS-CoV-2-specific TCRs that had been generated using the MIRA antigen-specificity platform. Breadth meant the fraction of unique TCRs that were SARS-CoV-2-associated, whereas depth meant the fraction of total T cells that were SARS-CoV-2-associated. Using the MIRA data, each spike-specific TCR was assigned both to the spike region to which the TCR was reactive and to a CD4 or CD8 class. Log10-transformed breadth and depth values were compared by one-way ANOVA with Sidak's multiple comparisons tests. In TCRdb, the immuneACCESS table is reduced to in-frame sequences with V and J assigned. These tables do not hold every clone; where another copy was compared, an unresolved V gene accounts for under half, and the others remain unexplained. V and J calls and clone size are copied from that table; D and trimming were computed from the DNA. In this sample the table shows 150,000 to 200,000 clones, over 70% of which occur a single time. The ten largest clones take up less than 3% of the sample.

Overall study results and their limits: Conclusions about previously exposed vaccinees were limited because only a handful of AZD1222 recipients were SARS-CoV-2 seropositive at baseline. The vaccine-associated CD4 TCRs covered the entire spike protein, and the dominant responses fell in regions 160-218 and 743-854. Because no samples from the day 14 peak response were available, repertoires could be characterized only after the peak T cell response. Reportedly, almost half of the unique spike-specific TCRs recognized epitopes lying outside the regions that are mutated in the B.1.351 and B.1.1.7 variants. Most participants were white British and females outnumbered males, and the authors suggested that clonal diversity may have been underestimated. In the small 56-69-year group, the increase in depth fell short of significance, most likely because of low power. After two AZD1222 doses, both the breadth and the depth of spike-specific TCRs were significantly higher than at day 0 and than in MenACWY recipients.

Sequencing was performed on peripheral blood, taken on day 0 of MenACWY control vaccination. The V and J segments used are TRBV6-2 or TRBV6-3 and TRBJ2-5; 11 bases in the junction line up with TRBD1. The source is an adult in good health. The CDR3 protein sequence reads: CASSYSWTGGREGETQYF. The DNA reads TGTGCCAGCAGTTACTCGTGGACAGGGGGCCGAGAGGGCGAGACCCAGTACTTC.